This note documents a single T cell receptor (beta chain) sequence. The data were taken from a study of blood T cell repertoires in COVID-19. Study as a whole: The samples span acute and convalescent COVID-19 from the United States, Italy and Spain. PBMCs, B-cell-depleted T cells, or T cells were the source of the cDNA or gDNA that made up the material.

In the original processing: Using reference gene primer amplification, nucleated cell counts were estimated. Profiled with immunoSEQ multiplex PCR; TCRdb holds only in-frame clones, not every one. The V and J calls and the clone size are those of that table, but D and trimming were determined from the DNA. In the table there are about 200,000 clones, about three quarters of which are singletons. Germline V gene lookup returns CDR1 MNHNY and CDR2 SVGAGI (reference sequence). The CDR3 consists of 13 residues. V was trimmed by 5 bases and J by 11 bases, leaving 19 bases between them. This sequence was found in a woman in her seventies with acute or convalescent COVID-19. The sequencing sample was made of peripheral blood. The chain is built from TRBV6-6 and TRBJ2-7, with D possibly being TRBD1 (6 bases). CDR3 sequence (DNA): TGTGCCAGCAGTGACCGTTTTACGGCAGGGGAGTACTTC. Its protein product is CASSDRFTAGEYF.